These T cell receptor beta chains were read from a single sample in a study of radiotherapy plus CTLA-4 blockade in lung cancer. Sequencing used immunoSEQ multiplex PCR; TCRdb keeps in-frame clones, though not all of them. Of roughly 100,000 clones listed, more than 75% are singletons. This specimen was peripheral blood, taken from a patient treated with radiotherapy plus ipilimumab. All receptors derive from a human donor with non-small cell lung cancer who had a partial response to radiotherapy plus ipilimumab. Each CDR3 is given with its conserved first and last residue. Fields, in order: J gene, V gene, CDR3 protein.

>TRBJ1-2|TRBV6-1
CASSEQWQDYGYTF
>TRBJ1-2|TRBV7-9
CASSLDVRYGYTF
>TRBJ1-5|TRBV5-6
CASSLGAFNQPQHF
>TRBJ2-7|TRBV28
CASRLAGTRQYF
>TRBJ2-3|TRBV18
CASSRQVTDTQYF
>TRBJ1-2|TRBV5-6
CASSWYRDTFPYGYTF
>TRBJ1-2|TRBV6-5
CASSPPTGVGYTF
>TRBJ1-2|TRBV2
CASSEGSTALSF
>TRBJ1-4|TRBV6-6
CASRDFGTNEKLFF
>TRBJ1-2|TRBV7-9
CASSRLQGDGYTF
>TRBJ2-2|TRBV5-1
CASRLQGEGTGELFF
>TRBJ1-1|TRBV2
CASKTGTEAFF
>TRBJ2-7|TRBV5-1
CASSLPNVAGAYEQYF
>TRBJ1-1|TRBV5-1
CASSPRGVRSMNTEAFF
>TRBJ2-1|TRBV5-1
CASRLAYNEQFF
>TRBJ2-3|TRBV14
CASSQVVGGTDTQYF
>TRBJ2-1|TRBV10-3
CAISPLPGLAGNSYNEQFF
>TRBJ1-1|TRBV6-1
CASSEVLRTEAFF
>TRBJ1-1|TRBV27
CASSFSHGQGTNTEAFF
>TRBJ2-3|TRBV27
CASSLMLAHDTQYF